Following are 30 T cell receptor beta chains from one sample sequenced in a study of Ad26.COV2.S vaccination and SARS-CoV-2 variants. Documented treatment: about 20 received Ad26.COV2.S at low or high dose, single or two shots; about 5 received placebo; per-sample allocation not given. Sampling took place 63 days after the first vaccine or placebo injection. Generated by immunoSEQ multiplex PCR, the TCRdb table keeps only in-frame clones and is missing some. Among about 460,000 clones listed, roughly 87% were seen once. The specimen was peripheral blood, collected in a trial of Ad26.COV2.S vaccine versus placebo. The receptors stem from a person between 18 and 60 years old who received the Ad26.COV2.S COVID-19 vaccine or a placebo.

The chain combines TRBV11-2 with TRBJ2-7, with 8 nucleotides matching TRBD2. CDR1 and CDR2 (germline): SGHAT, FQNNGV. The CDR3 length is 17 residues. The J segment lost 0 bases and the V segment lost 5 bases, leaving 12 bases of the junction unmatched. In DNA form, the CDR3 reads TGTGCCAGCAGCGACGGGTCGGGGGGGACTGCCTCCTACGAGCAGTACTTC. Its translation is CASSDGSGGTASYEQYF. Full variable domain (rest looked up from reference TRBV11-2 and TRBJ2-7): EAGVAQSPRYKIIEKRQSVAFWCNPISGHATLYWYQQILGQGPKLLIQFQNNGVVDDSQLPKDRFSAERLKGVDSTLKIQPAKLEDSAVYLCASSDGSGGTASYEQYFGPGTRLTVT.

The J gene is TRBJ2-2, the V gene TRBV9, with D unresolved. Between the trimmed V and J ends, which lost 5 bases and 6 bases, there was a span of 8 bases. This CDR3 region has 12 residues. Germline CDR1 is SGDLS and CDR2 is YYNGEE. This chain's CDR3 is CASRTKAGELFF. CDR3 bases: TGTGCCAGCAGGACCAAGGCCGGGGAGCTGTTTTTT.

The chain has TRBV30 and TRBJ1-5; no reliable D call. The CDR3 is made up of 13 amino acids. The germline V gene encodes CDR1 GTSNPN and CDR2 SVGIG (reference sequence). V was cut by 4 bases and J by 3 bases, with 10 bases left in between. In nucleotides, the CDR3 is TGTGCCTGGAATCCGGAGGCCAATCAGCCCCAGCATTTT. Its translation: CAWNPEANQPQHF.

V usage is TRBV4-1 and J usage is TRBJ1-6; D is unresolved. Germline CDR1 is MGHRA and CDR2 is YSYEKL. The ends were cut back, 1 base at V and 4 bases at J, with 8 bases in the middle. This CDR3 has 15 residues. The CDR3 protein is CASSQVLSYNSPLHF. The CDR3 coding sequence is TGCGCCAGCAGCCAAGTTCTTAGTTATAATTCACCCCTCCACTTT.

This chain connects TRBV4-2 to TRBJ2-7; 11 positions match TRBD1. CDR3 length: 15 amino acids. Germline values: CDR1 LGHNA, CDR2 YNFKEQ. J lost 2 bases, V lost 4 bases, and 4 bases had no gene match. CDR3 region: CASSRSGQGAYEQYF. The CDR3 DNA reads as TGTGCCAGCAGCCGGTCGGGACAGGGGGCCTACGAGCAGTACTTC.

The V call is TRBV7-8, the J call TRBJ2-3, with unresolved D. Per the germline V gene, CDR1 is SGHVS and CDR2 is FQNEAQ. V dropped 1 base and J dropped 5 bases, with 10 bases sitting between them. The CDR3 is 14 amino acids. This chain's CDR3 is CASSLGPFGDTQYF. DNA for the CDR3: TGTGCCAGCAGCTTAGGGCCCTTCGGAGATACGCAGTATTTT.

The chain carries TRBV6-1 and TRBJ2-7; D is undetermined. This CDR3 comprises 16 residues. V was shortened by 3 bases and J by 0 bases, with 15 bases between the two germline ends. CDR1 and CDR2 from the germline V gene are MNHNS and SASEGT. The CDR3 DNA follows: TGTGCCAGCAGTGACACCGTGGGGTCGAGCTCCTACGAGCAGTACTTC. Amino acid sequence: CASSDTVGSSSYEQYF.

The CDR3 DNA reads TGTGCCAGTAGTATTGGCCAAACGGGACAGCTCTACGAGCAGTACTTC. As protein: CASSIGQTGQLYEQYF. The rearrangement links TRBV19 to TRBJ2-7; 7 bases fit TRBD1. The V and J ends lost 3 bases and 3 bases, in that order; junction bases with no gene match: 11. This CDR3 has 16 residues. Germline-derived CDR1 and CDR2 are LNHDA and SQIVND (reference sequence).

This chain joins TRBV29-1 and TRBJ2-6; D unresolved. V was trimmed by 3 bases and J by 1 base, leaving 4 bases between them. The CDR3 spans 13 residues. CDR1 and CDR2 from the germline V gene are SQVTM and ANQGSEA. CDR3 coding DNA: TGCAGCGTTGAGAAGTCTGGGGCCAACGTCCTGACTTTC. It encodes CSVEKSGANVLTF.

The CDR3 nucleotides read TGTGCCAGCACCCTATCATTGGCGGGAGGGGATGAGCAGTTCTTC. Residues: CASTLSLAGGDEQFF. The chain is built from TRBV9 and TRBJ2-1; the match to TRBD2 covers 9 bases. Losses at the gene ends were 6 bases for V and 8 bases for J; bases not matched to a gene: 12. The CDR3 is made up of 15 amino acids. Looked up from germline, CDR1 is SGDLS and CDR2 is YYNGEE.

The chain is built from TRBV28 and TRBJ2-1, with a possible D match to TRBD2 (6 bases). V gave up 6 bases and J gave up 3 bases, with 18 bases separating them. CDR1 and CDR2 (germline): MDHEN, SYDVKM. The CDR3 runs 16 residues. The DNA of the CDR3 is TGTGCCAGCAGGCACTCGGGGGTAGCGGTCTACAATGAGCAGTTCTTC. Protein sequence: CASRHSGVAVYNEQFF.

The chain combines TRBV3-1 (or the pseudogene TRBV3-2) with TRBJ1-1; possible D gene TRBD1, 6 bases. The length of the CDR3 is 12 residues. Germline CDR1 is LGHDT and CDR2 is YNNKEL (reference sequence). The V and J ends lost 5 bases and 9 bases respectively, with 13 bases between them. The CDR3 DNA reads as TGTGCCAGCAGCTATACGGACAGTCAAGCTTTCTTT. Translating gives CASSYTDSQAFF.

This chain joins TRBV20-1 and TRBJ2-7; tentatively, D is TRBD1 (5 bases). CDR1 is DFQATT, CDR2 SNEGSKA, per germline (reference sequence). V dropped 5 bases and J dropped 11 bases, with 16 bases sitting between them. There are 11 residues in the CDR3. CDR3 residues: CSAGRTPQEYF. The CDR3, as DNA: TGCAGTGCTGGACGGACACCCCAGGAGTACTTC.

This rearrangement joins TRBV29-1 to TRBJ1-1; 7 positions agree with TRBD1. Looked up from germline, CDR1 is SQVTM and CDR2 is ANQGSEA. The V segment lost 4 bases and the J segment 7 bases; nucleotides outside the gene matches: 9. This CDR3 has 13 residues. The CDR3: CSVADRPYNEAFF. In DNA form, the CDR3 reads TGCAGCGTTGCGGACAGGCCTTATAATGAAGCTTTCTTT.

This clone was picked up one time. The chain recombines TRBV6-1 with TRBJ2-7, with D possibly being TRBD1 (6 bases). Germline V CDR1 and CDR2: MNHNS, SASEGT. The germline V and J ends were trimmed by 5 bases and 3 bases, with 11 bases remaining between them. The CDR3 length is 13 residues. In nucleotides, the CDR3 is TGTGCCAGCAGTTGGACAGAATACTACGAGCAGTACTTC. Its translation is CASSWTEYYEQYF.

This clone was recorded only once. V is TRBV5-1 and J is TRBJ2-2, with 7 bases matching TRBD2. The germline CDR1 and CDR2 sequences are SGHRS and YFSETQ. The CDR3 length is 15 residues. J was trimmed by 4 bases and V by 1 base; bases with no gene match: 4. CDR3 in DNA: TGCGCCAGCAGCTTGTACGGCGGGGGCACCGGGGAGCTGTTTTTT. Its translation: CASSLYGGGTGELFF.

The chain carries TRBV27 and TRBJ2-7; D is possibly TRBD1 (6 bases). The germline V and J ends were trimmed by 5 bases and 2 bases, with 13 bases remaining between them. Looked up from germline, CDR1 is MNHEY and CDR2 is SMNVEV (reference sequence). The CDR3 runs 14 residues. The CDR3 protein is CASSPRGTAYEQYF. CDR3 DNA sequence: TGTGCCAGCAGTCCCAGGGGCACGGCCTACGAGCAGTACTTC.

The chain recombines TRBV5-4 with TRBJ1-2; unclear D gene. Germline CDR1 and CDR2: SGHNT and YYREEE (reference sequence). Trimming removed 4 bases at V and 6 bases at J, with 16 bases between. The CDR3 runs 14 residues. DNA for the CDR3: TGTGCCAGCAGCCCCCACCCTGGGGAGGATGGCTACACCTTC. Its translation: CASSPHPGEDGYTF.

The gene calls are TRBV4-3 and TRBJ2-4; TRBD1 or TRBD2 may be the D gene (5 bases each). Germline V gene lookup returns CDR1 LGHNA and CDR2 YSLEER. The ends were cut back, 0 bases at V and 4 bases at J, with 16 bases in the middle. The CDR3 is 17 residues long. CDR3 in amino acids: CASSQEGAGASKNIQYF. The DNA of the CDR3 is TGCGCCAGCAGCCAAGAAGGGGCCGGGGCGTCGAAAAACATTCAGTACTTC.

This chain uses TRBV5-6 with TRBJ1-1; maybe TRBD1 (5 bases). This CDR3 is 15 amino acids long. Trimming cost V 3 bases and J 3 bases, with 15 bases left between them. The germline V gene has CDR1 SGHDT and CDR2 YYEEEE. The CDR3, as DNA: TGTGCCAGCAGCTCCCCTGGGCAGGGACACACTGAAGCTTTCTTT. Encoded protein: CASSSPGQGHTEAFF. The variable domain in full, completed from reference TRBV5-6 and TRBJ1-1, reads DAGVTQSPTHLIKTRGQQVTLRCSPKSGHDTVSWYQQALGQGPQFIFQYYEEEERQRGNFPDRFSGHQFPNYSSELNVNALLLGDSALYLCASSSPGQGHTEAFFGQGTRLTVV.

The CDR3 sequence: CASSQELKIYEQYF. The CDR3 coding sequence is TGCGCCAGCAGCCAAGAGCTGAAAATCTACGAGCAGTACTTC. V usage is TRBV4-1 and J usage is TRBJ2-7, with D uncertain. CDR1 is MGHRA and CDR2 is YSYEKL in the germline V gene. The CDR3 covers 14 residues. V lost 0 bases, J lost 3 bases, and 9 bases lay in between.

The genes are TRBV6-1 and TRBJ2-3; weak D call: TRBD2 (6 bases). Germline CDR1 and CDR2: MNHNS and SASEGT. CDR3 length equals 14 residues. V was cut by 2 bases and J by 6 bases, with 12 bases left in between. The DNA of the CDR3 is TGTGCCAGCAGTGAAACTAGCTCCTTGGATACGCAGTATTTT. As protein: CASSETSSLDTQYF.

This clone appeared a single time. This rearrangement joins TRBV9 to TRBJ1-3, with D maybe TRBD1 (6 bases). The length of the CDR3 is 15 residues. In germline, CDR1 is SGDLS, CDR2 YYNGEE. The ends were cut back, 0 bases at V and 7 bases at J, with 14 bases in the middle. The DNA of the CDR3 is TGTGCCAGCAGCGTAGAACAGGGCGCGCTGAACACCATATATTTT. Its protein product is CASSVEQGALNTIYF.

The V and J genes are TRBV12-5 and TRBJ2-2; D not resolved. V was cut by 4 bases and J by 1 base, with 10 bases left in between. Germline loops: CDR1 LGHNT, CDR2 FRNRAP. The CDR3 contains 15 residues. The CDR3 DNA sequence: TGTGCTAGTGGTTCTTGGGCAGAGAACACCGGGGAGCTGTTTTTT. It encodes CASGSWAENTGELFF.

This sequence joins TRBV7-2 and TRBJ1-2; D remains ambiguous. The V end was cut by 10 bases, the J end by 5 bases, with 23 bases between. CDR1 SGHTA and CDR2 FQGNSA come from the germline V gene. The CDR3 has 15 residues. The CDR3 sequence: CATKPPRAAAYGYTF. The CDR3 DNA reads TGTGCCACCAAGCCCCCCCGGGCAGCCGCGTATGGCTACACCTTC.

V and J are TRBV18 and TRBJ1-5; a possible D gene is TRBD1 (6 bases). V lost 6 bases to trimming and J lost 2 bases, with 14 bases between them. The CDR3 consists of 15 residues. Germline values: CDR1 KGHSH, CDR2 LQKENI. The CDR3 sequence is CASSFTGNRNQPQHF. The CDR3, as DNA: TGTGCCAGCTCGTTTACAGGGAACCGCAATCAGCCCCAGCATTTT.

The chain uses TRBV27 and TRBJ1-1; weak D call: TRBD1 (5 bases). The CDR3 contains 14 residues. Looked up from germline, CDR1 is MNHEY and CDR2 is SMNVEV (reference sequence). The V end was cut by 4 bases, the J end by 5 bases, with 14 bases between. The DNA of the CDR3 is TGTGCCAGCAGTTCCCTCGGGGGGGGAACTGAAGCTTTCTTT. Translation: CASSSLGGGTEAFF.

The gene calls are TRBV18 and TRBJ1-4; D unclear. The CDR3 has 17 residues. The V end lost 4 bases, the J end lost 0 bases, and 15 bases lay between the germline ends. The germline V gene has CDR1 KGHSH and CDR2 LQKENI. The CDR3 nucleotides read TGTGCCAGCTCACTCGCTAGGACGGCAACAACTAATGAAAAACTGTTTTTT. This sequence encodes CASSLARTATTNEKLFF.

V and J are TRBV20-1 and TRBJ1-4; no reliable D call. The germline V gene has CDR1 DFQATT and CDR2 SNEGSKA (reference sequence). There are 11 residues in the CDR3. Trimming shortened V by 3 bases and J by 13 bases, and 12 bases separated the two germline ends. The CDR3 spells CSASFRLGLFF. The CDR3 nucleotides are TGCAGTGCTAGTTTTCGGTTGGGACTGTTTTTT.

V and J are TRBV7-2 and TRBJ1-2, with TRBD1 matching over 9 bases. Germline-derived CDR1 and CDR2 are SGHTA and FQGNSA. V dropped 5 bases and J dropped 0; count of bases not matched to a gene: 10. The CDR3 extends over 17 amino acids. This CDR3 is CASSPQGQGIANYGYTF. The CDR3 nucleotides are TGTGCCAGCAGCCCCCAAGGACAGGGGATCGCTAACTATGGCTACACCTTC. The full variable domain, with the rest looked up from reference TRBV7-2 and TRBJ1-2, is GAGVSQSPSNKVTEKGKDVELRCDPISGHTALYWYRQSLGQGLEFLIYFQGNSAPDKSGLPSDRFSAERTGGSVSTLTIQRTQQEDSAVYLCASSPQGQGIANYGYTFGSGTRLTVV.